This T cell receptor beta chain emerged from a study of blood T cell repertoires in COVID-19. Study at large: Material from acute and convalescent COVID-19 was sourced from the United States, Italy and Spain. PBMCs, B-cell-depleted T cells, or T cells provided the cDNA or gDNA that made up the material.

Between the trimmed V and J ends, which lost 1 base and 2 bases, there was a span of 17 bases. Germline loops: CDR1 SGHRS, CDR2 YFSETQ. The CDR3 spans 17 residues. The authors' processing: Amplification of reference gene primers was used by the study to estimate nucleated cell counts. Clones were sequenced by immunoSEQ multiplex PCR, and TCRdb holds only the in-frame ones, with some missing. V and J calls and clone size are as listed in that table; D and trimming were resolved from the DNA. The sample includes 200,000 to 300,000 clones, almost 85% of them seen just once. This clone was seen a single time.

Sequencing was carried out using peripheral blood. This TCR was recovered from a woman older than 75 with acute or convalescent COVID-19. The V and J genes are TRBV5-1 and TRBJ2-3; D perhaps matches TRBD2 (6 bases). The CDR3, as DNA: TGCGCCAGCAGCTTGAATGCGGTGGGGGGAACCACAGATACGCAGTATTTT. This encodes CASSLNAVGGTTDTQYF.